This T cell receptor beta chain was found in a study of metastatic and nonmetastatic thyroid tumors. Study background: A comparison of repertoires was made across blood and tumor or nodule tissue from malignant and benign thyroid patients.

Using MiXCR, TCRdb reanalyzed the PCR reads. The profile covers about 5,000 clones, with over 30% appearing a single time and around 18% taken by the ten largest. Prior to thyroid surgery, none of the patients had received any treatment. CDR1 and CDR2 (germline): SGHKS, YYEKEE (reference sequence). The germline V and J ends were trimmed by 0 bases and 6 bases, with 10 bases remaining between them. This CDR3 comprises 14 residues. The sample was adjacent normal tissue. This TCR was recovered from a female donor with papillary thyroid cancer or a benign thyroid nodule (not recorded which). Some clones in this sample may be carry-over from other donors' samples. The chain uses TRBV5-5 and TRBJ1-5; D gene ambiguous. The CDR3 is CASSLGMGGQPQHF. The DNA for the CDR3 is TGTGCCAGCAGCTTGGGCATGGGTGGTCAGCCCCAGCATTTT.